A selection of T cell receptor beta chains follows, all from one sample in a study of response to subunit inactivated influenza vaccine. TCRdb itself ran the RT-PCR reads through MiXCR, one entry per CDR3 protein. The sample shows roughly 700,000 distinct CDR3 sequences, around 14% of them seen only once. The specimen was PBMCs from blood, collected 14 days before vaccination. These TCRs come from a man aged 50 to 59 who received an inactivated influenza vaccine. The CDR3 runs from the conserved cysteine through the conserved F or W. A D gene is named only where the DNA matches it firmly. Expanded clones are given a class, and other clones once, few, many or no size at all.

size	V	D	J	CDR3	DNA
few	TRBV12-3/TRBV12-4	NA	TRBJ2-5	CASSLRIADSQETQYF	TGTGCCAGCAGTTTAAGGATCGCGGACAGCCAGGAGACCCAGTACTTC
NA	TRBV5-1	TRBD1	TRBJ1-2	CASSFGQDGYTF	TGCGCCAGCAGCTTCGGACAGGATGGCTACACCTTC
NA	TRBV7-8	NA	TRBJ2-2	CASSPARGNIGELFF	TGTGCCAGCAGCCCCGCCAGAGGTAACATCGGGGAGCTGTTTTTT
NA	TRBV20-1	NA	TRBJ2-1	CSARDGLTQLNEQFF	TGCAGTGCTAGAGATGGGCTGACTCAGCTCAATGAGCAGTTCTTC
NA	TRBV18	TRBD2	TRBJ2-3	CASSPSRLAIPDTQYF	TGTGCCAGCTCACCCTCGCGACTAGCGATCCCAGATACGCAGTATTTT
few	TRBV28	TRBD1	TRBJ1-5	CASSLRQGRGNQPQHF	TGTGCCAGCAGTCTCCGACAGGGGAGGGGGAATCAGCCCCAGCATTTT
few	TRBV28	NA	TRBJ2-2	CASSLIFGLNTGELFF	TGTGCCAGCAGTTTAATTTTCGGACTGAACACCGGGGAGCTGTTTTTT
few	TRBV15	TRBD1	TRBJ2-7	CATSMRDRGLYEQYF	TGTGCCACCAGCATGAGAGACAGGGGGCTCTACGAGCAGTACTTC
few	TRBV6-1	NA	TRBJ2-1	CASSRTAGARNFF	TGTGCCAGCAGTCGGACTGCCGGGGCCCGGAATTTCTTC
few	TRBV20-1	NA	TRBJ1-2	CSARLSRNYGYTF	TGCAGTGCTAGATTAAGCAGGAACTATGGCTACACCTTC
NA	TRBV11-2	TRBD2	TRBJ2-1	CASSSSGRASEQFF	TGTGCCAGCAGCTCTAGCGGGAGGGCCTCTGAGCAGTTCTTC
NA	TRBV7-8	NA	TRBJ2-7	CASRLRYRVYEQYF	TGTGCCAGCAGACTCCGGTACAGGGTGTACGAGCAGTACTTC
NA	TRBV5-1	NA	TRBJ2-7	CASSLEGGTEQYF	TGCGCCAGCAGCTTGGAGGGGGGAACTGAGCAGTACTTC
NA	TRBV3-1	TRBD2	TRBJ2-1	CASSQALAANYNEQFF	TGTGCCAGCAGCCAGGCCCTAGCGGCCAATTACAATGAGCAGTTCTTC
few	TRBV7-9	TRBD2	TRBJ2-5	CASKLAGEETQYF	TGTGCCAGCAAATTAGCGGGAGAGGAGACCCAGTACTTC
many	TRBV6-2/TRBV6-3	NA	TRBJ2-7	CASRPLAWGRSYEQYF	TGTGCCAGCAGACCCCTAGCCTGGGGGCGCTCCTACGAGCAGTACTTC
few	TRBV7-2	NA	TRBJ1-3	CASSLYLSPAGGNTIYF	TGTGCCAGCAGCTTATACTTATCCCCGGCAGGGGGAAACACCATATATTTT
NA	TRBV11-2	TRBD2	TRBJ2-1	CASSPIAGGPRGSNEQFF	TGTGCCAGCAGCCCGATAGCGGGAGGCCCCCGAGGAAGCAATGAGCAGTTCTTC
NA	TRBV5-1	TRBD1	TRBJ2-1	CASSSSDRGSLNEQFF	TGCGCCAGCAGCTCGAGCGACAGGGGAAGCTTGAATGAGCAGTTCTTC
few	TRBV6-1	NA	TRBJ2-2	CASSGPGQTVRELFF	TGTGCCAGCAGTGGTCCGGGGCAAACGGTCCGGGAGCTGTTTTTT
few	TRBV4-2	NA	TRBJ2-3	CASSPNLGDTQYF	TGTGCCAGCAGCCCTAACTTGGGGGATACGCAGTATTTT
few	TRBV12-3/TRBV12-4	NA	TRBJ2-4	CASSPGMGSKNIQYF	TGTGCCAGCAGTCCAGGGATGGGATCCAAAAACATTCAGTACTTC
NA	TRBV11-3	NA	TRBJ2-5	CASSLASRSGETQYF	TGTGCCAGCAGCTTAGCGTCAAGGTCGGGAGAGACCCAGTACTTC
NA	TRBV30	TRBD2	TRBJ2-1	CAWSTRGGTYNEQFF	TGTGCCTGGAGTACCCGGGGGGGCACCTACAATGAGCAGTTCTTC
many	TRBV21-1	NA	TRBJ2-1	CASSKTRSDHYYNEQFF	TGTGCCAGCAGCAAAACCCGATCGGATCACTACTACAATGAGCAGTTCTTC